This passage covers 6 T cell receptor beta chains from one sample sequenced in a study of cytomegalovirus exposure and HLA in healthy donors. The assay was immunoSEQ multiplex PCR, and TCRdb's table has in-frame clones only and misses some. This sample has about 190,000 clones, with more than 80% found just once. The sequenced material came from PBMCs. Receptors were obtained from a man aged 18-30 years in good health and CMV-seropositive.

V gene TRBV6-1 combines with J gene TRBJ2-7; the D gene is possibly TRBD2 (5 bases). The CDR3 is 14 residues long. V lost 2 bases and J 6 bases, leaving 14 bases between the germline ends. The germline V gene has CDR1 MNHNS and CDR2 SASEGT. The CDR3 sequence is CASSELWISGEQYF. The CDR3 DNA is TGTGCCAGCAGTGAATTATGGATAAGCGGCGAGCAGTACTTC.

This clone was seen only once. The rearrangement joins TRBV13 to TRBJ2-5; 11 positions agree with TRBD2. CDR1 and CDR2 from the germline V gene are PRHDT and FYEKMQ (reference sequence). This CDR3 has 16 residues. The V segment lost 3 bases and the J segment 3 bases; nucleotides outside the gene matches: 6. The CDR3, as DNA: TGTGCCAGCAGCTTTGGGACTAGCGGAGAGAAAGAGACCCAGTACTTC. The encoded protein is CASSFGTSGEKETQYF.

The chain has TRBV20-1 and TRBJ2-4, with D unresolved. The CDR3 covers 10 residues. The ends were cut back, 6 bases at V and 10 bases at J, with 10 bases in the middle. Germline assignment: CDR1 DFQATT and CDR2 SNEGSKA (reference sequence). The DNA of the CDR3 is TGCAGTGCCCGGTCTAATATTCAGTACTTC. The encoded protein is CSARSNIQYF.

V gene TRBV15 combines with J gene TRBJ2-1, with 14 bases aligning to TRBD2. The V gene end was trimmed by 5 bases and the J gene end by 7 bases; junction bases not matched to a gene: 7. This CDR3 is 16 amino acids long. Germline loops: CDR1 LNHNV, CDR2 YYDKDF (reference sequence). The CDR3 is CATSGGLAGELNEQFF. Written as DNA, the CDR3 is TGTGCCACCAGCGGGGGACTAGCGGGAGAATTAAATGAGCAGTTCTTC.

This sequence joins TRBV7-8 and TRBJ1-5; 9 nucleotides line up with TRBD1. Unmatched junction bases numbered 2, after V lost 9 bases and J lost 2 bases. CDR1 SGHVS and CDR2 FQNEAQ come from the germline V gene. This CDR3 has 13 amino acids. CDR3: CASRTGGNQPQHF. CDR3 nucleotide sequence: TGTGCCAGTAGGACAGGGGGCAATCAGCCCCAGCATTTT.

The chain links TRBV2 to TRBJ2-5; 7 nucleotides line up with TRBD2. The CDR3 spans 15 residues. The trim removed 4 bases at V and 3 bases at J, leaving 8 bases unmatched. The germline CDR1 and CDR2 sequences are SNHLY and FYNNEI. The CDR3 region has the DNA TGTGCCAGCAGTGTCGGCCTAGCGGCCGAAGAGACCCAGTACTTC. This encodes CASSVGLAAEETQYF.